This T cell receptor beta chain stems from a study of cytomegalovirus exposure and HLA in healthy donors. The PCR contained 60 Vbeta and 13 Jbeta primers. The table came from immunoSEQ multiplex PCR; TCRdb's copy has only in-frame clones and leaves some out. This table has about 120,000 clones, roughly 69% appearing once. Germline lookup yields CDR1 SGDLS and CDR2 YYNGEE. CDR3 length: 17 amino acids. Trimming took 3 bases from V and 0 from J; bases not matched to a gene: 4. About this clone: What it binds is not known.

Whole-study findings and limits: A classifier reportedly called cytomegalovirus status with high sensitivity and specificity. It was likely that a cluster of highly shared sequence variants was a sequencing artifact. Apparent HLA restriction characterized most CMV-associated TCR beta chains in a later analysis.

The chain is built from TRBV9 and TRBJ2-1, with 12 bases lining up with TRBD2. The source material was PBMCs. This TCR was recovered from a woman between 40 and 55 years old in good health and CMV-seropositive. The CDR3 here is CASSDTSGRSSYNEQFF. The CDR3 coding sequence is TGTGCCAGCAGCGACACTAGCGGGAGGAGCTCCTACAATGAGCAGTTCTTC.